This TCR beta chain was observed in a study of blood T cell repertoires in COVID-19. Authors' methods: Reference gene primers were amplified, and this amplification served to estimate nucleated cell counts. Profiled with immunoSEQ multiplex PCR; TCRdb holds only in-frame clones, not every one. V, J and clone size are taken as reported in that table, and D and trimming were inferred from the DNA itself. This table has tens of thousands of clones, roughly 90% appearing once. Per the germline V gene, CDR1 is ENHRY and CDR2 is SYGVKD. CDR3 length: 12 residues. With 4 bases clipped from V and 12 bases from J, the junction kept 8 bases outside the gene matches.

The chain couples TRBV10-3 to TRBJ1-2, with 7 bases matching TRBD1. The origin of this receptor is a man aged 35 to 55 with COVID-19, enrolled during active disease. Material: peripheral blood. The CDR3 DNA is TGTGCCATCAGTGGTGAACAGGGGAGAAACACCTTC. As protein: CAISGEQGRNTF.